This T cell receptor beta chain originates from a study of CD8+CD57+ T cells in acquired aplastic anemia. Overall study findings and caveats: Significance was not reached for CD8+ Simpson's diversity between patients and controls. There were around 28 CD8+ CDR3 sequences that occurred in both patients and controls.

Using genomic DNA as the template, TCR beta VDJ and CDR3 profiling was carried out. MiXCR was run by TCRdb on the reads, yielding one entry per CDR3 protein. The sample lists just over 40,000 distinct CDR3 sequences, 60% to 80% seen once, with 45% to 75% in the top ten. All sequencing subjects had displayed CD8+CD57+ cell expansion on flow cytometry. Germline lookup yields CDR1 ENHRY and CDR2 SYGVKD. The J segment lost 1 base and the V segment lost 6 bases, leaving 5 bases of the junction unmatched. The CDR3 runs to 14 residues. Of note for this clonotype: Its antigen is still unknown.

The sample taken for sequencing was sorted CD4+, CD8+, or CD8+CD57+ T cells (not recorded which) from PBMCs. The source of this sequence is a human donor with aplastic anemia. This chain links TRBV10-3 with TRBJ1-1; TRBD1 matches 7 bases. CDR3 sequence: CAIRLGTANTEAFF. Here the CDR3 DNA reads TGTGCCATCAGGCTCGGGACAGCGAACACTGAAGCTTTCTTT.